Sequencing of this TCR beta chain was carried out in a study of CD8+CD57+ T cells in acquired aplastic anemia. Individuals selected for sequencing had exhibited CD8+CD57+ cell expansion on flow cytometry. TCR beta VDJ and CDR3 were profiled, and genomic DNA was the template. TCRdb recomputed calls from the reads with MiXCR, one row per CDR3 protein. The sample lists 210,000 or so distinct CDR3 sequences; under 50% were seen once. This CDR3 spans 16 amino acids. Looked up from germline, CDR1 is SGHAT and CDR2 is FQNNGV. V shed 4 bases and J shed 5 bases, with 20 bases lying between them. Sample: sorted CD4+, CD8+, or CD8+CD57+ T cells (not recorded which) from PBMCs. The chain is built from TRBV11-2 and TRBJ2-5; D perhaps matches TRBD1 (6 bases). The sequence came from a human donor with aplastic anemia. The CDR3 sequence is CASSSYRVNTGETQYF. CDR3 nucleotide sequence: TGTGCCAGCAGCTCCTACAGGGTGAACACCGGGGAGACCCAGTACTTC.